This passage covers 5 T cell receptor beta chains from one sample sequenced in a study of blood T cell repertoires in COVID-19. The method was immunoSEQ multiplex PCR; TCRdb's version includes in-frame clones alone and lacks a portion of them. The sample lists under 90,000 clones, around nine tenths seen once, with 7.3% in the top ten. Specimen: peripheral blood. The receptor set was obtained from a man aged 35 to 55 with COVID-19, enrolled during active disease.

This clone was counted a single time. The chain couples TRBV2 to TRBJ1-3, with D perhaps matching TRBD1 (6 bases). This CDR3 has 16 amino acids. CDR1 is SNHLY, CDR2 FYNNEI, per germline. V was cut by 4 bases and J by 1 base, with 14 bases left in between. Written as DNA, the CDR3 is TGTGCCAGCAGTGGGGACCAGGGGCTGTCTGGAAACACCATATATTTT. This translates into CASSGDQGLSGNTIYF.

The chain combines TRBV5-1 with TRBJ2-3; 7 bases match TRBD2. CDR1 is SGHRS and CDR2 is YFSETQ in the germline V gene. J gave up 5 bases and V 4 bases, and 16 bases lay outside the gene matches. This CDR3 spans 17 amino acids. The CDR3, as DNA: TGCGCCAGCAGCGCTACCGGGACTACCCCCCCCGGAGATACGCAGTATTTT. It yields the protein CASSATGTTPPGDTQYF. The whole variable domain, filled in from reference TRBV5-1 and TRBJ2-3, reads KAGVTQTPRYLIKTRGQQVTLSCSPISGHRSVSWYQQTPGQGLQFLFEYFSETQRNKGNFPGRFSGRQFSNSRSEMNVSTLELGDSALYLCASSATGTTPPGDTQYFGPGTRLTVL.

The rearrangement links TRBV5-6 to TRBJ1-2, with 7 nucleotides matching TRBD1. With V trimmed by 4 bases and J by 7 bases, 7 bases remained unmatched. The length of the CDR3 is 13 residues. Germline V gene lookup returns CDR1 SGHDT and CDR2 YYEEEE. CDR3 residues: CASSPGTARGYTF. CDR3 nucleotides: TGTGCCAGCAGCCCGGGGACAGCTCGTGGCTACACCTTC.

This chain links TRBV28 with TRBJ2-2; 9 positions match TRBD1. The CDR3 runs 15 residues. The germline gives CDR1 MDHEN, CDR2 SYDVKM. V shed 6 bases, J shed 4 bases, and the junction held 6 bases outside the gene matches. This chain's CDR3 is CASRRTGVGTGELFF. The CDR3 bases are TGTGCCAGCAGAAGGACAGGGGTCGGCACCGGGGAGCTGTTTTTT.

The CDR3: CASSSGVTTEAFF. The CDR3, as DNA: TGTGCCAGCAGCTCAGGGGTTACCACTGAAGCTTTCTTT. The chain couples TRBV11-2 to TRBJ1-1, with a weak D call TRBD1 (6 bases). Germline-derived CDR1 and CDR2 are SGHAT and FQNNGV. V was cut by 4 bases and J by 4 bases, with 10 bases left in between. This CDR3 region has 13 residues.